This entry lists 27 T cell receptor beta chains sequenced from one sample in a study of blood T cells in healthy people across ages. Through a sample-barcoded 5' primer and a J-beta primer mix, a second PCR was run for about 6 to 11 cycles. TCRdb ran MiXCR on the 5' RACE reads and lists one entry per CDR3 protein. Here the sample spans hundreds of thousands of distinct CDR3 sequences, just under 25% being singletons. This same sample was also part of a study on T cells of mothers and their children.

The sample comprised blood. The receptor set was obtained from a boy younger than 18 in good health.

A note on this clonotype: At one boundary the junction diverges from the germline segment, which might be a read error. In DNA form, the CDR3 reads TGCAGCGTTGAAGGTAATGGCAACACCTTC. It translates to CSVEGNGNTF. J is TRBJ1-2 and V is TRBV29-1; unclear D gene. CDR1 is SQVTM, CDR2 ANQGSEA, per germline. The CDR3 contains 10 residues.

The sample holds a few counts of this clonotype. The V gene is TRBV2, the J gene TRBJ2-5; 7 bases map to TRBD2. The CDR3 consists of 13 residues. With 9 bases clipped from V and 5 bases from J, the junction kept 9 bases outside the gene matches. In germline, CDR1 is SNHLY, CDR2 FYNNEI. DNA for the CDR3: TGTGCCAGAAGACTAGCCAATGGGGAGACCCAGTACTTC. Translated, it gives CARRLANGETQYF. The variable domain in full, with the rest retrieved from reference TRBV2 and TRBJ2-5, is EPEVTQTPSHQVTQMGQEVILRCVPISNHLYFYWYRQILGQKVEFLVSFYNNEISEKSEIFDDQFSVERPDGSNFTLKIRSTKLEDSAMYFCARRLANGETQYFGPGTRLLVL.

This rearrangement joins TRBV29-1 to TRBJ2-7, with D tentatively TRBD1 (6 bases). Germline loops: CDR1 SQVTM, CDR2 ANQGSEA. The CDR3 runs 14 residues. Trimming shortened V by 4 bases and J by 6 bases, and 19 bases separated the two germline ends. The CDR3 DNA is TGCAGCGTTGTGGTGGGTACGGCAGGGGTCGAGCAGTACTTC. It is translated as CSVVVGTAGVEQYF.

This rearrangement joins TRBV12-3 or TRBV12-4 to TRBJ2-7, with D tentatively TRBD2 (5 bases). Trimming stripped 7 bases from V and 3 bases from J, with 13 bases between. This CDR3 contains 13 residues. The CDR3 spells CASTPGFNYEQYF. The CDR3 DNA follows: TGTGCCAGCACCCCGGGATTCAACTACGAGCAGTACTTC.

The V and J genes are TRBV4-2 and TRBJ2-1, with 9 bases identical to TRBD2. The germline CDR1 and CDR2 sequences are LGHNA and YNFKEQ. The V segment lost 1 base and the J segment 1 base; nucleotides outside the gene matches: 5. CDR3 size: 17 residues. For the CDR3, the DNA is TGTGCCAGCAGCCAAGGCCCAGCGGGAGGATCCTACAATGAGCAGTTCTTC. It codes for CASSQGPAGGSYNEQFF.

This clonotype was seen a few times. This chain links TRBV7-2 with TRBJ2-7; a weak D match, TRBD1 (5 bases). V was trimmed by 0 bases and J by 4 bases, leaving 10 bases between them. Germline lookup yields CDR1 SGHTA and CDR2 FQGNSA. The CDR3 length is 14 residues. The CDR3 sequence: CASSLAPQGYEQYF. The DNA for the CDR3 is TGTGCCAGCAGCTTAGCGCCCCAGGGTTACGAGCAGTACTTC. The entire variable domain, with the rest obtained from reference TRBV7-2 and TRBJ2-7, is as follows: GAGVSQSPSNKVTEKGKDVELRCDPISGHTALYWYRQSLGQGLEFLIYFQGNSAPDKSGLPSDRFSAERTGGSVSTLTIQRTQQEDSAVYLCASSLAPQGYEQYFGPGTRLTVT.

The V call is TRBV6-6, the J call TRBJ2-5; 8 nucleotides agree with TRBD1. The CDR3 length is 13 residues. J lost 3 bases, V lost 6 bases, and 3 bases had no gene match. CDR1 is MNHNY, CDR2 SVGAGI, per germline (reference sequence). The CDR3 bases are TGTGCCAGCAGGGACAGGGAAGAAGAGACCCAGTACTTC. Translated: CASRDREEETQYF.

The CDR3 sequence: CASSLLGQGVQEQYF. Written as DNA, the CDR3 is TGTGCCAGCAGCTTACTTGGACAGGGAGTCCAGGAGCAGTACTTC. This chain connects TRBV13 to TRBJ2-5; TRBD1 aligns across 8 bases. V dropped 2 bases and J dropped 11; count of bases not matched to a gene: 13. This CDR3 has 15 amino acids. Germline V lookup: CDR1 PRHDT, CDR2 FYEKMQ (reference sequence).

This clonotype has only a few counts. The rearrangement uses TRBV5-5 and TRBJ2-1; 7 bases align to TRBD1. The CDR3 length is 15 residues. Germline V CDR1 and CDR2: SGHKS, YYEKEE (reference sequence). V lost 4 bases, J lost 2 bases, and 6 bases stayed unmatched. In DNA, the CDR3 is TGTGCCAGCAGCGACACAGGGGAAACCTACAATGAGCAGTTCTTC. Translation gives CASSDTGETYNEQFF.

The V and J genes are TRBV6-5 and TRBJ2-7; a possible D gene is TRBD1 (7 bases). The J call may be in error: the DNA end matches TRBJ2-1 better. The germline gives CDR1 MNHEY, CDR2 SVGAGI. CDR3 length: 15 amino acids. The CDR3 DNA is TGTGCCAGCAGTTACACAGGGGAGGACTACAATGAGCAGTTCTTC. Translated: CASSYTGEDYNEQFF.

This clonotype was counted a few times. The rearrangement uses TRBV24-1 and TRBJ2-5, with 10 bases fitting TRBD2. The germline V gene has CDR1 KGHDR and CDR2 SFDVKD. The J segment lost 5 bases and the V segment lost 5 bases, leaving 10 bases of the junction unmatched. The length of the CDR3 is 16 residues. The CDR3 DNA reads as TGTGCCACCAGTGGGAATAGGGGACTAGCGATCGAGACCCAGTACTTC. This encodes CATSGNRGLAIETQYF.

This clonotype was seen a few times. This chain links TRBV12-3 or TRBV12-4 with TRBJ2-7; 7 bases align to TRBD2. This CDR3 contains 18 residues. Losses at the gene ends were 4 bases for V and 5 bases for J; bases not matched to a gene: 20. The CDR3 reads CASSSAGTLSWTSDEQYF. For the CDR3, the DNA is TGTGCCAGCAGTTCGGCGGGGACTCTATCCTGGACTAGTGACGAGCAGTACTTC.

The J gene is TRBJ2-5, the V gene TRBV27; 7 positions agree with TRBD1. The J call may be wrong; the DNA end is better matched by TRBJ2-1. Per germline, CDR1 MNHEY and CDR2 SMNVEV (reference sequence). CDR3 length equals 12 residues. The CDR3 is CASRQGWNEQFF. CDR3 DNA: TGTGCCAGCAGACAGGGGTGGAATGAGCAGTTCTTC.

In its sample, this clonotype was seen a few times. The V gene is TRBV29-1, the J gene TRBJ2-3; TRBD2 agrees at 8 bases. Looked up from germline, CDR1 is SQVTM and CDR2 is ANQGSEA. V shed 0 bases, J shed 1 base, and the junction held 6 bases outside the gene matches. The CDR3 length is 16 residues. The CDR3 nucleotides are TGCAGCGTTGAAGATCAGAGCGGGAGCCGCACAGATACGCAGTATTTT. Encoded protein: CSVEDQSGSRTDTQYF.

The chain combines TRBV6-6 with TRBJ1-2; D is unclear. Deletions cut 5 bases from V and 10 bases from J, with 17 bases between. The germline CDR1 and CDR2 sequences are MNHNY and SVGAGI (reference sequence). The CDR3 covers 13 residues. The CDR3 protein is CASSTYNTSPYTF. The CDR3 nucleotides are TGTGCCAGCAGTACCTATAACACCAGTCCCTACACCTTC.

The V call is TRBV28, the J call TRBJ2-5, with D unresolved. CDR1 is MDHEN, CDR2 SYDVKM, per germline. The CDR3 is made up of 15 amino acids. V was pared by 9 bases and J by 1 base, with 18 bases between. CDR3 sequence: CASQGYLPAQETQYF. The CDR3 DNA is TGTGCCAGTCAAGGATACCTACCTGCCCAAGAGACCCAGTACTTC.

The CDR3 here is CASSLTQGAGANVLTF. CDR3 nucleotide sequence: TGCGCCAGCAGCTTGACCCAGGGGGCTGGGGCCAACGTCCTGACTTTC. The V gene is TRBV5-1, the J gene TRBJ2-6; TRBD1 agrees at 7 bases. Germline CDR1 is SGHRS and CDR2 is YFSETQ. V shed 1 base, J shed 2 bases, and the junction held 3 bases outside the gene matches. This CDR3 has 16 amino acids.

Comment on this clonotype: A much larger clone differs by one base, so this may be a read error. J is TRBJ2-7 and V is TRBV7-9; D gene ambiguous. The CDR3 contains 13 residues. CDR1 SEHNR and CDR2 FQNEAQ come from the germline V gene (reference sequence). The CDR3 reads CACSFGNLYEQYF. CDR3 nucleotide sequence: TGTGCCTGCAGCTTTGGCAACCTCTACGAGCAGTACTTC.

This clonotype was detected only a few times. The chain couples TRBV6-1 to TRBJ1-1, with D perhaps matching TRBD1 (5 bases). Per germline, CDR1 MNHNS and CDR2 SASEGT. Trimming cost V 4 bases and J 0 bases, with 15 bases left between them. This CDR3 is built from 16 residues. In DNA form, the CDR3 reads TGTGCCAGCAGTGGGCAGGGTTGGGGTATGAACACTGAAGCTTTCTTT. This encodes CASSGQGWGMNTEAFF.

This chain links TRBV10-3 with TRBJ2-7; TRBD2 might be the D (5 bases). The CDR3 extends over 16 amino acids. Trimming removed 4 bases from V and 2 bases from J, with 18 bases in between. The germline gives CDR1 ENHRY, CDR2 SYGVKD. This chain's CDR3 is CAISGSVAGLPYEQYF. CDR3 coding DNA: TGTGCCATCAGTGGGTCGGTGGCGGGCCTACCCTACGAGCAGTACTTC.

This clonotype was counted between two and nine times. V usage is TRBV4-2 and J usage is TRBJ2-4; no definite D call. The V end lost 0 bases, the J end lost 0 bases, and 9 bases lay between the germline ends. From germline, CDR1 is LGHNA and CDR2 YNFKEQ. The length of the CDR3 is 16 residues. The CDR3, as DNA: TGTGCCAGCAGCCAAGAGCACATATTAGCCAAAAACATTCAGTACTTC. Its protein is CASSQEHILAKNIQYF.

The rearrangement joins TRBV6-1 to TRBJ2-7; 7 nucleotides match TRBD2. Germline CDR1 reads MNHNS; CDR2 reads SASEGT. This CDR3 is 16 amino acids long. The junction had 10 bases not matched to a gene; V was cut back by 5 bases and J by 0 bases. The CDR3 sequence is CASSRASSGSSYEQYF. The CDR3 DNA is TGTGCCAGCAGTCGTGCGTCTAGCGGAAGCTCCTACGAGCAGTACTTC.

The V call is TRBV20-1, the J call TRBJ2-5; D gene ambiguous. The length of the CDR3 is 13 residues. CDR1 and CDR2 from the germline V gene are DFQATT and SNEGSKA (reference sequence). The V end lost 4 bases, the J end lost 2 bases, and 11 bases lay between the germline ends. The CDR3 coding sequence is TGCAGTGCTAACTTGGGAATTCAAGAGACCCAGTACTTC. This gives the protein CSANLGIQETQYF.

This clonotype was counted a few times. The chain combines TRBV19 with TRBJ2-1, with a tentative D call TRBD2 (6 bases). The CDR3 contains 14 residues. Trimming removed 3 bases at V and 7 bases at J, with 13 bases between. Germline CDR1 is LNHDA and CDR2 is SQIVND (reference sequence). CDR3 sequence (DNA): TGTGCCAGTAGTATCTCGGGAGCAGGGAATGAGCAGTTCTTC. Translation: CASSISGAGNEQFF.

The chain joins TRBV20-1 to TRBJ2-5; 9 positions match TRBD2. The J call may be wrong; the DNA end is better matched by TRBJ2-1. CDR1 and CDR2 from the germline V gene are DFQATT and SNEGSKA (reference sequence). The CDR3 sequence is 15 residues long. CDR3 in DNA: TGCAGTGCTAGAGATCGTAGCGGGAGCTACAATGAGCAGTTCTTC. The encoded protein is CSARDRSGSYNEQFF.

The genes are TRBV4-3 and TRBJ1-4; a weak D match, TRBD1 (5 bases). Looked up from germline, CDR1 is LGHNA and CDR2 is YSLEER. CDR3 length equals 15 residues. Trimming pared 5 bases from V and 0 bases from J, leaving 10 bases between. This chain's CDR3 is CASSVQVATNEKLFF. The CDR3 DNA follows: TGCGCCAGCAGCGTACAGGTTGCAACTAATGAAAAACTGTTTTTT.

This rearrangement joins TRBV7-2 to TRBJ2-1, with TRBD2 matching over 7 bases. Germline V gives CDR1 SGHTA, CDR2 FQGNSA. The CDR3 length is 15 residues. V dropped 1 base and J dropped 5; count of bases not matched to a gene: 5. The CDR3 coding sequence is TGTGCCAGCAGCTTAGACGGGAGGATGCACAATGAGCAGTTCTTC. This codes for CASSLDGRMHNEQFF.